This T cell receptor beta chain was sequenced during a study of T cell repertoires in cytomegalovirus infection. Findings and caveats of the study: Of the TCR beta families, the public ones yielded a cumulative frequency that identified carriers of CMV plus the relevant HLA. Clonotype analysis showed dominance of the ex vivo response by HLA-C-restricted CMV-specific TCR beta clonotypes.

Trimming cost V 10 bases and J 7 bases, with 13 bases left between them. CDR1 MDHEN and CDR2 SYDVKM come from the germline V gene. This CDR3 region has 12 residues. This clonotype was seen a handful of times. Its antigen is not known. TCRdb recomputed calls from the reads with MiXCR, one row per CDR3 protein. The sample includes about 190,000 distinct CDR3 sequences, 9.5% of them seen just once. The specimen sequenced was PBMCs. The chain links TRBV28 to TRBJ1-4, with a possible D match to TRBD1 (6 bases). The sequence came from a human donor in good health (CMV status not recorded). Some clones in this sample may be carry-over from other donors' samples. CDR3 bases: TGTGCCACCGGAACAGGGTTTGAAAAACTGTTTTTT. Protein sequence: CATGTGFEKLFF.